Listed below are T cell receptor beta chains from one sample, sequenced in a study of OX40 agonist ivuxolimab in advanced cancers. Some clones are missing from TCRdb's copy, which holds only in-frame ones; the method was immunoSEQ multiplex PCR. The sample records under 80,000 clones, roughly 86% being singletons. Material: CD4+ or CD8+ T cells sorted from blood, obtained in a trial of the OX40 agonist ivuxolimab. Source of these receptors: an adult with an advanced solid tumor such as melanoma, head and neck, liver or kidney cancer. The CDR3 runs from the conserved cysteine through the conserved F or W. The order of the fields is J gene, D gene, V gene, CDR3 length, CDR3 protein, CDR3 DNA. A D gene is named only where the DNA matches it firmly.

j_gene: TRBJ2-7
d_gene: TRBD2
v_gene: TRBV27
len: 16
CDR3aa: CASRPGWGGNSYEQYF
CDR3nt: TGTGCCAGCAGACCGGGCTGGGGGGGGAACTCCTACGAGCAGTACTTC

j_gene: TRBJ2-7
d_gene: .
v_gene: TRBV21-1
len: 15
CDR3aa: CASRGKGLATYEQYF
CDR3nt: TGTGCCAGCAGGGGAAAGGGGCTAGCCACCTACGAGCAGTACTTC

j_gene: TRBJ2-7
d_gene: TRBD2
v_gene: TRBV5-4
len: 16
CDR3aa: CASSLVGTSGLYEQYF
CDR3nt: TGTGCCAGCAGCTTGGTTGGGACTAGCGGGCTCTACGAGCAGTACTTC

j_gene: TRBJ1-2
d_gene: .
v_gene: TRBV6-5
len: 13
CDR3aa: CASTRGEGYGYTF
CDR3nt: TGTGCCAGCACCCGAGGTGAGGGCTATGGCTACACCTTC

j_gene: TRBJ2-3
d_gene: .
v_gene: TRBV5-4
len: 15
CDR3aa: CASSLGGTHTDTQYF
CDR3nt: TGTGCCAGCAGCTTGGGTGGGACGCACACAGATACGCAGTATTTT

j_gene: TRBJ2-2
d_gene: .
v_gene: TRBV4-1
len: 18
CDR3aa: CASSQKPPGGVRAGELFF
CDR3nt: TGCGCCAGCAGCCAAAAGCCTCCGGGCGGGGTTAGAGCCGGGGAGCTGTTTTTT

j_gene: TRBJ2-1
d_gene: TRBD1
v_gene: TRBV9
len: 17
CDR3aa: CASSFPGTADDYNEQFF
CDR3nt: TGTGCCAGCAGCTTTCCCGGGACAGCCGACGACTACAATGAGCAGTTCTTC

j_gene: TRBJ2-1
d_gene: TRBD2
v_gene: TRBV11-3
len: 13
CDR3aa: CASSLGLAAEQFF
CDR3nt: TGTGCCAGCAGCTTGGGACTAGCCGCTGAGCAGTTCTTC

j_gene: TRBJ1-1
d_gene: .
v_gene: TRBV30
len: 13
CDR3aa: CACKRGMNTEAFF
CDR3nt: TGTGCCTGTAAACGGGGGATGAACACTGAAGCTTTCTTT

j_gene: TRBJ1-4
d_gene: .
v_gene: TRBV27
len: 17
CDR3aa: CASSLRAGPTTNEKLFF
CDR3nt: TGTGCCAGCAGTTTAAGGGCGGGCCCCACAACTAATGAAAAACTGTTTTTT

j_gene: TRBJ1-2
d_gene: .
v_gene: TRBV5-1
len: 12
CDR3aa: CASSPDRYGYTF
CDR3nt: TGCGCCAGCAGCCCGGACAGATATGGCTACACCTTC

j_gene: TRBJ1-3
d_gene: .
v_gene: TRBV5-1
len: 13
CDR3aa: CASSLGSGNTIYF
CDR3nt: TGCGCCAGCAGCCTCGGTTCTGGAAACACCATATATTTT

j_gene: TRBJ2-3
d_gene: .
v_gene: TRBV19
len: 13
CDR3aa: CASSIRRTDTQYF
CDR3nt: TGTGCCAGTAGTATCAGGAGGACAGATACGCAGTATTTT

j_gene: TRBJ2-7
d_gene: .
v_gene: TRBV7-2
len: 13
CDR3aa: CASSLPSVREQYF
CDR3nt: TGTGCCAGCAGCTTACCGTCGGTGAGGGAGCAGTACTTC